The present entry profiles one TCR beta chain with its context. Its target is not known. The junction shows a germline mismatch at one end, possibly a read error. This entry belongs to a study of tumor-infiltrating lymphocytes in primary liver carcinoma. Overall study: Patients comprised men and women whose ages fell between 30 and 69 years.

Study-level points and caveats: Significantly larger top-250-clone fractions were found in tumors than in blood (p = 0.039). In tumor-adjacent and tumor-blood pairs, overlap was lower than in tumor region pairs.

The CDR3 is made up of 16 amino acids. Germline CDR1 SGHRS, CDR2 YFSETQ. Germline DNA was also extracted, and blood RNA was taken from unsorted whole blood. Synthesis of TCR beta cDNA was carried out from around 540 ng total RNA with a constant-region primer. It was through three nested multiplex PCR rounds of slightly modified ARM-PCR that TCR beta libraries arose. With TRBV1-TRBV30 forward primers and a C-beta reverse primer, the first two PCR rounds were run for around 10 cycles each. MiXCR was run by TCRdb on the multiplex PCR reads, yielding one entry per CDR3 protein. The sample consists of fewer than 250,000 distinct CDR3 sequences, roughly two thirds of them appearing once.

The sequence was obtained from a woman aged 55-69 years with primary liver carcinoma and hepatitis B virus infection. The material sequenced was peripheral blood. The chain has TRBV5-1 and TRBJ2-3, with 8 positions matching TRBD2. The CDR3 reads CASSLREAGETDTLYF. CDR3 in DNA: TGCGCCAGCAGCTTGAGGGAAGCGGGAGAGACAGATACGCTGTATTTT.